A single sample gave rise to the 8 T cell receptor beta chains below, sequenced in a study of T cells of healthy individuals. TCRdb reanalysed the 5' RACE reads using MiXCR and keeps one entry per CDR3 protein. The table lists 95,000 to 100,000 distinct CDR3 sequences, roughly 18% of them singletons. These receptors all stem from a human donor in good health.

Comment on this clonotype: With a much larger clone just one base away, this may be a read error. The chain's CDR3 is CVSSPTGQGLNTIYF. CDR3 bases: TGTGTCAGCTCACCGACGGGACAGGGATTGAACACCATATATTTT. The V gene is TRBV18, the J gene TRBJ1-3; 9 nucleotides line up with TRBD1. This CDR3 region has 15 residues. CDR1 and CDR2 (germline): KGHSH, LQKENI.

The chain couples TRBV9 to TRBJ2-4, with a tentative D call TRBD2 (5 bases). Trimming cost V 0 bases and J 1 base, with 11 bases left between them. Germline V gene sequence: CDR1 SGDLS, CDR2 YYNGEE. The CDR3 consists of 16 residues. The CDR3 DNA reads as TGTGCCAGCAGCGTAGATGGGAGTGCGGCCAAAAACATTCAGTACTTC. Its protein is CASSVDGSAAKNIQYF.

The V gene is TRBV27, the J gene TRBJ1-5; D is uncertain. In germline, CDR1 is MNHEY, CDR2 SMNVEV (reference sequence). The CDR3 runs 13 residues. V was shortened by 0 bases and J by 5 bases, with 5 bases between the two germline ends. Here the CDR3 DNA reads TGTGCCAGCAGTTTATCGGGAGATCAGCCCCAGCATTTT. This translates into CASSLSGDQPQHF.

The gene calls are TRBV7-9 and TRBJ1-1; 7 bases are a match to TRBD1. The germline V gene encodes CDR1 SEHNR and CDR2 FQNEAQ (reference sequence). The CDR3 runs 16 residues. Germline trimming cut 1 base from V and 1 base from J; bases unmatched to any gene: 6. CDR3 region: CASSLGGYRGNTEAFF. In nucleotides, the CDR3 is TGTGCCAGCAGCTTAGGGGGGTACAGGGGGAACACTGAAGCTTTCTTT.

This clonotype was detected ten times or more. The chain recombines TRBV7-6 with TRBJ2-1; TRBD2 agrees at 7 bases. Looked up from germline, CDR1 is SGHVS and CDR2 is FNYEAQ. Trimming cost V 1 base and J 5 bases; bases outside gene matches: 8. CDR3 size: 16 residues. CDR3 protein: CASSLGWERGNNEQFF. Here the CDR3 DNA reads TGTGCCAGCAGCTTAGGATGGGAGCGGGGAAACAATGAGCAGTTCTTC.

This clonotype was seen a few times. V is TRBV15 and J is TRBJ1-1; a weak D match, TRBD1 (5 bases). CDR3 length equals 14 residues. The germline gives CDR1 LNHNV, CDR2 YYDKDF (reference sequence). The germline V and J ends were trimmed by 0 bases and 8 bases, with 13 bases remaining between them. DNA of the CDR3: TGTGCCACCAGCAGAGAGATACAGACAGACGAAGCTTTCTTT. Protein sequence: CATSREIQTDEAFF.

The gene calls are TRBV20-1 and TRBJ2-5; D is perhaps TRBD1 (6 bases). Deletions cut 1 base from V and 4 bases from J, with 16 bases between. Looked up from germline, CDR1 is DFQATT and CDR2 is SNEGSKA (reference sequence). The CDR3 extends over 15 amino acids. In DNA form, the CDR3 reads TGCAGTGCTAGAGGATGGACAGAGAGTCGAGAGACCCAGTACTTC. It yields the protein CSARGWTESRETQYF.

This clonotype was detected ten times or more. The chain employs TRBV20-1 and TRBJ1-5; D is uncertain. Germline assignment: CDR1 DFQATT and CDR2 SNEGSKA (reference sequence). The CDR3 sequence is 13 residues long. Trimming removed 7 bases from V and 3 bases from J, with 13 bases in between. CDR3 protein: CSGKASSNQPQHF. The CDR3 coding sequence is TGCAGTGGCAAGGCTTCTTCCAATCAGCCCCAGCATTTT.